One sample yielded the 8 T cell receptor beta chains listed below, sequenced in a study of shared clonotypes between healthy human individuals. The method was immunoSEQ multiplex PCR; TCRdb's version includes in-frame clones alone and lacks a portion of them. Here the sample spans around 2.3 million clones, nearly 97% being singletons. The sequencing sample was made of naive CD4+ T cells sorted from blood. The subset was: CD45RA+ positively selected. All receptors come from a man between 18 and 35 years old in good health.

This chain connects TRBV14 to TRBJ2-7; 9 bases agree with TRBD1. CDR3 length: 15 amino acids. CDR1 is SGHDN and CDR2 is FVKESK in the germline V gene. Losses at the gene ends were 1 base for V and 3 bases for J; bases not matched to a gene: 4. The CDR3: CASSQARDRVYEQYF. CDR3 nucleotide sequence: TGTGCCAGCAGCCAAGCCAGGGACAGGGTCTACGAGCAGTACTTC.

The chain carries TRBV11-2 and TRBJ2-3; 7 bases agree with TRBD1. With V trimmed by 4 bases and J by 0 bases, 4 bases remained unmatched. This CDR3 contains 15 residues. Germline CDR1 is SGHAT and CDR2 is FQNNGV. CDR3: CASSSTGWSTDTQYF. CDR3 nucleotides: TGTGCCAGCAGCTCGACAGGGTGGAGCACAGATACGCAGTATTTT. Using reference TRBV11-2 and TRBJ2-3 for the parts outside the CDR3, the full variable domain is EAGVAQSPRYKIIEKRQSVAFWCNPISGHATLYWYQQILGQGPKLLIQFQNNGVVDDSQLPKDRFSAERLKGVDSTLKIQPAKLEDSAVYLCASSSTGWSTDTQYFGPGTRLTVL.

The chain couples TRBV20-1 to TRBJ2-5; unclear D gene. Germline V gene data show CDR1 as DFQATT and CDR2 as SNEGSKA (reference sequence). CDR3 length: 11 amino acids. V gave up 4 bases and J gave up 5 bases, with 8 bases separating them. CDR3 DNA: TGCAGTGCTATCTCTCGGGAGACCCAGTACTTC. Encoded protein: CSAISRETQYF.

This clone came up once. V usage is TRBV18 and J usage is TRBJ2-2; D is uncertain. Germline V gene data show CDR1 as KGHSH and CDR2 as LQKENI. The CDR3 is made up of 15 amino acids. V shed 3 bases and J shed 2 bases, with 10 bases lying between them. CDR3: CASSPTLANTGELFF. CDR3 DNA: TGTGCCAGCTCACCTACCCTGGCTAACACCGGGGAGCTGTTTTTT.

The rearrangement joins TRBV6-1 to TRBJ1-6; no definite D call. Trimming pared 7 bases from V and 7 bases from J, leaving 17 bases between. This CDR3 has 15 amino acids. Germline loops: CDR1 MNHNS, CDR2 SASEGT. The DNA for the CDR3 is TGTGCCAGCACCCGAGTGGTCGGGGTAAATTCACCCCTCCACTTT. Its protein is CASTRVVGVNSPLHF.

The rearrangement uses TRBV10-3 and TRBJ1-1; D is undetermined. CDR3 length: 14 residues. The germline CDR1 and CDR2 sequences are ENHRY and SYGVKD. The V end lost 2 bases, the J end lost 2 bases, and 9 bases lay between the germline ends. CDR3 protein: CAISEKGTNTEAFF. CDR3 DNA: TGTGCCATCAGTGAGAAAGGCACCAACACTGAAGCTTTCTTT.

The V and J genes are TRBV10-1 and TRBJ2-5; 10 nucleotides match TRBD2. The CDR3 totals 16 residues. V lost 0 bases and J lost 0; bases outside the gene matches: 1. Germline V lookup: CDR1 WNHNN, CDR2 SYGVQD (reference sequence). This CDR3 is CASSESTSGDQETQYF. The CDR3 DNA reads TGCGCCAGCAGTGAGTCAACTAGCGGGGACCAAGAGACCCAGTACTTC.

This clone was detected only once. This chain joins TRBV2 and TRBJ2-5, with D perhaps matching TRBD1 (6 bases). V gave up 7 bases and J gave up 7 bases, with 19 bases separating them. CDR3 size: 14 residues. In germline, CDR1 is SNHLY, CDR2 FYNNEI. In DNA form, the CDR3 reads TGTGCCAGCAATCCCGGACAGCCTGAGAGGACCCAGTACTTC. Amino acids: CASNPGQPERTQYF.